This TCR beta chain originates from a study of blood T cell repertoires in COVID-19. Looking at the study overall: Acute and convalescent COVID-19 samples came from the United States, Italy and Spain. Sample material is recorded as cDNA or gDNA derived from T cells, B-cell-depleted T cells, or PBMCs.

The germline V gene encodes CDR1 SNHLY and CDR2 FYNNEI. Trimming removed 7 bases from V and 4 bases from J; junction bases left unmatched: 8. The CDR3 contains 14 residues. Original analysis: Estimates of nucleated cell counts were drawn from the amplification of reference gene primers. TCRdb's copy holds only in-frame clones and misses some; the assay was immunoSEQ multiplex PCR. The V and J calls and clone size were taken over from that table, and D and trimming were inferred from the DNA. In the table there are some 66,000 clones, over 80% of which are singletons. The clonotype was recovered from a human donor in a cohort sampled during active COVID-19. This chain links TRBV2 with TRBJ1-2; TRBD1 aligns across 8 bases. The specimen sequenced was peripheral blood. In DNA, the CDR3 is TGTGCCAGCAATCTTCAGGGGGCTGCCTATGGCTACACCTTC. Its translation is CASNLQGAAYGYTF.